The text below deals with one T cell receptor beta chain. Method: immunoSEQ multiplex PCR; TCRdb's copy keeps in-frame clones and lacks some. The table has 89,000 or so clones, roughly 90% seen once. This entry comes from a study of T cell responses to AZD1222 COVID-19 vaccine. The sample consisted of peripheral blood, taken 28 days after the second AZD1222 dose. The TCR was taken from an adult who received the AZD1222 COVID-19 vaccine.

The CDR3 DNA sequence: TGTGCCAGCAGCCAACTCCCGGGACTAGCGGGAGGGCTCTCCTACAATGAGCAGTTCTTC. It translates to CASSQLPGLAGGLSYNEQFF. The chain has TRBV3-1 (or the pseudogene TRBV3-2) and TRBJ2-1; 16 bases agree with TRBD2. The CDR3 totals 20 residues. V shed 2 bases and J 0 bases; nucleotides not matched to a gene: 7. Per the germline V gene, CDR1 is LGHDT and CDR2 is YNNKEL (reference sequence).